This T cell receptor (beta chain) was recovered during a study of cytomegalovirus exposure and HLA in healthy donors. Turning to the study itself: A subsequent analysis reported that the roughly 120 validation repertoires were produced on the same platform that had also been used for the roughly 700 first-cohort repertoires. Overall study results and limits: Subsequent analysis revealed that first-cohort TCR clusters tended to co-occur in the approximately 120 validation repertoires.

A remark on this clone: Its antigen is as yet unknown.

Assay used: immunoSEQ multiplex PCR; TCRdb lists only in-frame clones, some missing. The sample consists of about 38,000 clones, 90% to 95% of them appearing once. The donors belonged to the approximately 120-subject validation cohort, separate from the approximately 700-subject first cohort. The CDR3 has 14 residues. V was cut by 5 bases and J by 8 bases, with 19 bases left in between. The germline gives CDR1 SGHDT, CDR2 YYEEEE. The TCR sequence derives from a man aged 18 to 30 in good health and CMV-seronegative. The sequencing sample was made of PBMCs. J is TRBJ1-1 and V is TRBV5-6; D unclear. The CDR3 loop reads CASSFWTVTAEAFF. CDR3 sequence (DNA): TGTGCCAGCAGTTTTTGGACTGTCACAGCGGAAGCTTTCTTT.